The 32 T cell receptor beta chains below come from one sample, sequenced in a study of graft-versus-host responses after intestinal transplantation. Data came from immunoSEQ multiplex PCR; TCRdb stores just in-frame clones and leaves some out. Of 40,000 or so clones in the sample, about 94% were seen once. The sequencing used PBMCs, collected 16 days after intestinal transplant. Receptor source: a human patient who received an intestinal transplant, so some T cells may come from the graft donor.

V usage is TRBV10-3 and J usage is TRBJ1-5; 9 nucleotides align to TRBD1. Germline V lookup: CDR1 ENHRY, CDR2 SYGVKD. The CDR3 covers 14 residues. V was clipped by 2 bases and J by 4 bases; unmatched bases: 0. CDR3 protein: CAISEDRGNQPQHF. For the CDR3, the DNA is TGTGCCATCAGTGAGGACAGGGGGAATCAGCCCCAGCATTTT.

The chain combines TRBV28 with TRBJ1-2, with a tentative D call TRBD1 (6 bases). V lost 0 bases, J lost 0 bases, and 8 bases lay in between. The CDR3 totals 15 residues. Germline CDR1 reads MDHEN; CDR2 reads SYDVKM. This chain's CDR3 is CASSLWGGTNYGYTF. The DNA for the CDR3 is TGTGCCAGCAGTTTATGGGGGGGCACTAACTATGGCTACACCTTC.

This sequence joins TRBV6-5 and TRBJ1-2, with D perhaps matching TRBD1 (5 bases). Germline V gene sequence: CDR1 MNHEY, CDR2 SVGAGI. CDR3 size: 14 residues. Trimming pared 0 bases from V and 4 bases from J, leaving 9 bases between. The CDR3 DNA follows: TGTGCCAGCAGTTACTCGCCAGGGAGCTATGGCTACACCTTC. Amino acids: CASSYSPGSYGYTF.

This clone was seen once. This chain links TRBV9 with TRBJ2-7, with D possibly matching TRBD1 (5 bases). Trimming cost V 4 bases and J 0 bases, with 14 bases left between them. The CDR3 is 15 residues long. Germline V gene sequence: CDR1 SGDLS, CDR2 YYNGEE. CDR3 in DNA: TGTGCCAGCAGCTCCGGCGGCAGGGACTCCTACGAGCAGTACTTC. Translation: CASSSGGRDSYEQYF.

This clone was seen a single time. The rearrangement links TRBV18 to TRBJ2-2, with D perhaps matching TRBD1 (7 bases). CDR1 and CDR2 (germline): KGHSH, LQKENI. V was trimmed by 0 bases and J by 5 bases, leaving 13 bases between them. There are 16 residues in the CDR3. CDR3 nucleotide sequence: TGTGCCAGCTCACCACCGGAGGGGGCTCGAACCGGGGAGCTGTTTTTT. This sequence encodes CASSPPEGARTGELFF. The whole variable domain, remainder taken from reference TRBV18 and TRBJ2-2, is NAGVMQNPRHLVRRRGQEARLRCSPMKGHSHVYWYRQLPEEGLKFMVYLQKENIIDESGMPKERFSAEFPKEGPSILRIQQVVRGDSAAYFCASSPPEGARTGELFFGEGSRLTVL.

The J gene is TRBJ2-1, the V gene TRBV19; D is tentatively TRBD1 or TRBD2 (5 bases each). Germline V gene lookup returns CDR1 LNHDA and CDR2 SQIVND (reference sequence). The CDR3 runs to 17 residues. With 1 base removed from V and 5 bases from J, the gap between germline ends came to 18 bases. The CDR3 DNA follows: TGTGCCAGTAGTATAGTTGGGGGATCCCCCTTAGACAATGAGCAGTTCTTC. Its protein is CASSIVGGSPLDNEQFF.

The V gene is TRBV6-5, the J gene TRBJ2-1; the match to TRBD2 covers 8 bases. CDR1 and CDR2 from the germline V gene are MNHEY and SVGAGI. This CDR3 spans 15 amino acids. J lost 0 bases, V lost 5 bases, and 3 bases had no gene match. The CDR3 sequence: CASSKRESSYNEQFF. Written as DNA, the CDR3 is TGTGCCAGCAGTAAGCGGGAGAGCTCCTACAATGAGCAGTTCTTC.

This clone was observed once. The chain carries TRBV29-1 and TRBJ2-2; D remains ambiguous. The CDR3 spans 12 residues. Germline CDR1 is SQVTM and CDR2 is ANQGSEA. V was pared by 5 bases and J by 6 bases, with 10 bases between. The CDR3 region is CSVIAGPGELFF. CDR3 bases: TGCAGCGTTATAGCCGGACCCGGGGAGCTGTTTTTT.

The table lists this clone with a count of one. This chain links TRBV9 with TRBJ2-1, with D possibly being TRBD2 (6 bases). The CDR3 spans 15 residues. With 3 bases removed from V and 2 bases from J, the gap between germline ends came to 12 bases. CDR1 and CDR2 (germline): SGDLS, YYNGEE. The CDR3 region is CASSASRRAYNEQFF. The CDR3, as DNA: TGTGCCAGCAGCGCCTCGAGGAGGGCCTACAATGAGCAGTTCTTC.

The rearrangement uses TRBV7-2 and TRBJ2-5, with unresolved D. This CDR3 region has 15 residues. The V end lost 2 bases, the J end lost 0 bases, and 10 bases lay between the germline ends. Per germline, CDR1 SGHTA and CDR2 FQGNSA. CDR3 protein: CASSLPDQYQETQYF. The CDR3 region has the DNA TGTGCCAGCAGCTTACCGGACCAGTACCAAGAGACCCAGTACTTC.

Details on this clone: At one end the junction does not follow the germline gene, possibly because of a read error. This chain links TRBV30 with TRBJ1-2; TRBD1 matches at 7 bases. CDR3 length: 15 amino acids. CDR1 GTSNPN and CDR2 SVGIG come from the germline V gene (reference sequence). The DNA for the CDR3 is TGTGCCCGGAGCGTACTGGGACAGACTCCCTATGGCTACACCTTC. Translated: CARSVLGQTPYGYTF. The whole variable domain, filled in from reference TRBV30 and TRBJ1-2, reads SQTIHQWPATLVQPVGSPLSLECTVEGTSNPNLYWYRQAAGRGLQLLFYSVGIGQISSEVPQNLSASRPQDRQFILSSKKLLLSDSGFYLCARSVLGQTPYGYTFGSGTRLTVV.

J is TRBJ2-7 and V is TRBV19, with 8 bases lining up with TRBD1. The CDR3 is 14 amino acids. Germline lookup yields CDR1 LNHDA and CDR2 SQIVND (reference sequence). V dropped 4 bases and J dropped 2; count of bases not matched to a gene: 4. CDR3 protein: CASSTGTGAYEQYF. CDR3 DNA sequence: TGTGCCAGTAGTACCGGGACAGGAGCCTACGAGCAGTACTTC.

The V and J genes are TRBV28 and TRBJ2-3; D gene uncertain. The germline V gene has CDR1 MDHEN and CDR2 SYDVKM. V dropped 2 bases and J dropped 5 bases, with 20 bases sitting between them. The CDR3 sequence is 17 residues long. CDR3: CASSLDAFGRQLDTQYF. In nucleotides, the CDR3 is TGTGCCAGCAGTTTAGATGCGTTCGGACGGCAGTTAGATACGCAGTATTTT. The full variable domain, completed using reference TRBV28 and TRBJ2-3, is DVKVTQSSRYLVKRTGEKVFLECVQDMDHENMFWYRQDPGLGLRLIYFSYDVKMKEKGDIPEGYSVSREKKERFSLILESASTNQTSMYLCASSLDAFGRQLDTQYFGPGTRLTVL.

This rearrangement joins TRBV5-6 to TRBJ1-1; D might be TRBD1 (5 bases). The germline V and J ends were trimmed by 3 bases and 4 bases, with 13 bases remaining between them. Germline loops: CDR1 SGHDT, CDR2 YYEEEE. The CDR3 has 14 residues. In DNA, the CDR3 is TGTGCCAGCAGCTACGTAAGAGGGGTCACTGAAGCTTTCTTT. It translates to CASSYVRGVTEAFF.

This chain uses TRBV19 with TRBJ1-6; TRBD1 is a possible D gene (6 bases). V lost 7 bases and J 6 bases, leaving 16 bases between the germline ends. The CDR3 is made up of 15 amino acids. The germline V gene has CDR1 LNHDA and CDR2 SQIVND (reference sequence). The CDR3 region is CASTNLGQPNSPLHF. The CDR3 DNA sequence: TGTGCCAGTACCAACTTGGGACAACCTAATTCACCCCTCCACTTT.

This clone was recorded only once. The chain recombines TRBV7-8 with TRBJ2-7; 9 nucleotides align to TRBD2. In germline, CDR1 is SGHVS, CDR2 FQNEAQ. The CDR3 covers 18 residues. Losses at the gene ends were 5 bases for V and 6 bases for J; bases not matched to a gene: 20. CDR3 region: CASSAPGTSILVSGEQYF. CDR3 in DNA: TGTGCCAGCAGCGCCCCCGGGACTAGCATTCTTGTTTCGGGCGAGCAGTACTTC.

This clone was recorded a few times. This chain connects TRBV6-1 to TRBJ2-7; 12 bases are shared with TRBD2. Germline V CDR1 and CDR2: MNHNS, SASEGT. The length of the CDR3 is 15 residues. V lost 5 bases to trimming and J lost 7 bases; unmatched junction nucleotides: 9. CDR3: CASSPFGTSGSEQYF. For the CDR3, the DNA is TGTGCCAGCAGTCCTTTCGGGACTAGCGGGTCAGAGCAGTACTTC.

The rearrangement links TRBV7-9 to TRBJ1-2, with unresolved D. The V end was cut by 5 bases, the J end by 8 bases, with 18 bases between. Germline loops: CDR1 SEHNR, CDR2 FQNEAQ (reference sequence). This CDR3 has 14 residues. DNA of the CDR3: TGTGCCAGCAGCGAGGAAGGACCCTCGGAAGGCTACACCTTC. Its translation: CASSEEGPSEGYTF.

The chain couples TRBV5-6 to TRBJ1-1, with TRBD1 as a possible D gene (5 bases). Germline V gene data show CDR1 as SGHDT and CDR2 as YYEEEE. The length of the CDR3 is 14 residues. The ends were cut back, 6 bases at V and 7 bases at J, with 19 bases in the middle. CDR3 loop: CASNHGSGKDEAFF. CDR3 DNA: TGTGCCAGCAACCATGGATCAGGGAAAGATGAAGCTTTCTTT.

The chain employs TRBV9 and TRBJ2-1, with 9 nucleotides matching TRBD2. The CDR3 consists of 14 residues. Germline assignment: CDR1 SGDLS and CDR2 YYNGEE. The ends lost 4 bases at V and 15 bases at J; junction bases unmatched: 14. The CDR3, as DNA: TGTGCCAGCAGCTTCGGGGGTAGCGGGAGCCCGGGGTTCTTC. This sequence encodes CASSFGGSGSPGFF. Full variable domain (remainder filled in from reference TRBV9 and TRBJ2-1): DSGVTQTPKHLITATGQRVTLRCSPRSGDLSVYWYQQSLDQGLQFLIQYYNGEERAKGNILERFSAQQFPDLHSELNLSSLELGDSALYFCASSFGGSGSPGFFGPGTRLTVL.

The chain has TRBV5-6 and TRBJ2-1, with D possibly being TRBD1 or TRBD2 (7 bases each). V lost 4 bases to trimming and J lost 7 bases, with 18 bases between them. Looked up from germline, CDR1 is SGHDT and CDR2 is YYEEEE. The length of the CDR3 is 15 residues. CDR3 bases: TGTGCCAGCAGCCTCCATCCAGGGGGGGAGAATGAGCAGTTCTTC. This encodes CASSLHPGGENEQFF.

The CDR3 bases are TGTGCCAGCAGTCCCTTCGACCCAGCCTACGAGCAGTACTTC. It codes for CASSPFDPAYEQYF. This chain joins TRBV6-5 and TRBJ2-7; no firm D call. The V end was cut by 5 bases, the J end by 2 bases, with 13 bases between. Germline loops: CDR1 MNHEY, CDR2 SVGAGI. The CDR3 is 14 amino acids.

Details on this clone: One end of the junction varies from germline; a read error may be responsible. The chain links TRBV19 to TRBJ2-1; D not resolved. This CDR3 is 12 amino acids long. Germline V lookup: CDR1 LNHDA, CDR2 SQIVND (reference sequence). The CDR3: CASSVDYNEQFF. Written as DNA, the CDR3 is TGTGCCAGTAGTGTAGACTACAATGAGCAGTTCTTC.

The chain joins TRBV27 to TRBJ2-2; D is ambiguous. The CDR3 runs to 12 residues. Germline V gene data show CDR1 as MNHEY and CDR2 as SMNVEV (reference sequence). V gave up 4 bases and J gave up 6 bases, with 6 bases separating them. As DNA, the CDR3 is TGTGCCAGCAGTTGGCCCTCCGGGGAGCTGTTTTTT. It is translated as CASSWPSGELFF.

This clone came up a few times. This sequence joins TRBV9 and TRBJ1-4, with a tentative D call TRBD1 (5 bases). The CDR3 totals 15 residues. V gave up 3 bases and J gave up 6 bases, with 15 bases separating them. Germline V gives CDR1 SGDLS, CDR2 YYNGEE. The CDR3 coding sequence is TGTGCCAGCAGCGCAACGGGCAGGGTAGATGAAAAACTGTTTTTT. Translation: CASSATGRVDEKLFF.

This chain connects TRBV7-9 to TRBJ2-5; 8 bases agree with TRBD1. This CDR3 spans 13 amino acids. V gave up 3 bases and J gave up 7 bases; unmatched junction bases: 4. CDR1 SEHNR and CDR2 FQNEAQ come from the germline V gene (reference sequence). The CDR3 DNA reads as TGTGCCAGCAGCTTTACAGGGACAGGGACCCAGTACTTC. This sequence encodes CASSFTGTGTQYF.

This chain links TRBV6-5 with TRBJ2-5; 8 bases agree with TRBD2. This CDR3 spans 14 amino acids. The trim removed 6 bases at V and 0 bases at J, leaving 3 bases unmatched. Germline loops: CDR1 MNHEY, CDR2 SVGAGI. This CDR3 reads CASRTSANQETQYF. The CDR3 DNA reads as TGTGCCAGCAGGACTAGCGCCAACCAAGAGACCCAGTACTTC.

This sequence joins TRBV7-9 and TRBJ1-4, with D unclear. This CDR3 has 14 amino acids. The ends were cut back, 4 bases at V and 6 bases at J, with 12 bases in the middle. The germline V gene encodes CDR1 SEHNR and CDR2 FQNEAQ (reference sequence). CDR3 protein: CASSSWGLYEKLFF. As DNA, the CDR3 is TGTGCCAGCAGCTCGTGGGGTCTGTATGAAAAACTGTTTTTT.

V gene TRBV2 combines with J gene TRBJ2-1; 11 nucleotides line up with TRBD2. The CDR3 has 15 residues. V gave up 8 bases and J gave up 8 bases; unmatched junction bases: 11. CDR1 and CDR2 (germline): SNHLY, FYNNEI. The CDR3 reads CASGTSGYLQYEQFF. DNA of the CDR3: TGTGCCAGCGGGACTAGCGGATATTTACAATATGAGCAGTTCTTC.

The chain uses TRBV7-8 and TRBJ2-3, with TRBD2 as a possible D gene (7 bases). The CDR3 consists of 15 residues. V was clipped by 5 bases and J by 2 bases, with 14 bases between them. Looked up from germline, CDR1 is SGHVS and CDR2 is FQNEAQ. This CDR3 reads CASSPVGGHTDTQYF. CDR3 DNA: TGTGCCAGCAGCCCCGTGGGGGGGCACACAGATACGCAGTATTTT.

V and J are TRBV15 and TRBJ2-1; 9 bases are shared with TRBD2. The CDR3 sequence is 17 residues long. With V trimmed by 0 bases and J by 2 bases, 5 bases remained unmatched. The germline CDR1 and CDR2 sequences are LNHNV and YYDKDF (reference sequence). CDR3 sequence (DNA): TGTGCCACCAGCAGAGAAGACAGCGGGAGGACCTACAATGAGCAGTTCTTC. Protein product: CATSREDSGRTYNEQFF.

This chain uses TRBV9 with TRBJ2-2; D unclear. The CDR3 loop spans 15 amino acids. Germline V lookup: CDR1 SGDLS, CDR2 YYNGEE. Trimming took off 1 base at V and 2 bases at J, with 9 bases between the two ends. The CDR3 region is CASSVWPDNTGELFF. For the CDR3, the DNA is TGTGCCAGCAGCGTATGGCCGGACAACACCGGGGAGCTGTTTTTT.